This T cell receptor (beta chain) appears in the sequencing data of a study of shared clonotypes between healthy human individuals. CDR1 is SGHRS and CDR2 is YFSETQ in the germline V gene. Between the trimmed V and J ends, which lost 0 bases and 11 bases, there was a span of 14 bases. The CDR3 consists of 13 residues. Regarding the study as a whole: Shared clonotypes across all four donors exceeded non-shared ones in generation probability. In general, naive subsets displayed greater estimated richness than memory subsets did. Roughly 4.6% of naive CD4 clonotypes were common to a few donors.

In the case of this clone: Its antigen is undetermined.

Every immunoSEQ plate was one replicate of a subset's evenly spread DNA. This table comes from immunoSEQ multiplex PCR, and its TCRdb copy is limited to in-frame clones, with some not included. The sample includes more than 400,000 clones, 90% to 96% of them seen just once. The source is a woman in her thirties in good health. The rearrangement joins TRBV5-1 to TRBJ2-5, with D maybe TRBD2 (6 bases). Sequences were obtained from naive CD4+ T cells sorted from blood. The subset denotes: CD45RA+ positively selected. CDR3 DNA: TGCGCCAGCAGCTTGGTGGGCCTCCGGGAGCAGTACTTC. It translates to CASSLVGLREQYF.